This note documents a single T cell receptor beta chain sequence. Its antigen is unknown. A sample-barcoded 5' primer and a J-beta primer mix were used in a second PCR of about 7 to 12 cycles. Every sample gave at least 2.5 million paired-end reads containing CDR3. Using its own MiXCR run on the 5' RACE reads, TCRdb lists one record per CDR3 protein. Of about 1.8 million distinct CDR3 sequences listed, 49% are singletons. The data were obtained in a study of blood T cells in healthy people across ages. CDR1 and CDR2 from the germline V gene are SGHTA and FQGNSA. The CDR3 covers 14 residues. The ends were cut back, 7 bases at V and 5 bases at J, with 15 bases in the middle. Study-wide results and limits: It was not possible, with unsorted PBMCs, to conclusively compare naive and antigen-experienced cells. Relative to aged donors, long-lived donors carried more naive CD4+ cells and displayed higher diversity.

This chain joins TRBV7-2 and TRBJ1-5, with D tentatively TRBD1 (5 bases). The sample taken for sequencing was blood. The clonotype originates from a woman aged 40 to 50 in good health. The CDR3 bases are TGTGCCAGCAACCTTCGGGGGGAAGATCAGCCCCAGCATTTT. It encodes CASNLRGEDQPQHF.